This TCR beta chain was sequenced in a study of Ad26.COV2.S vaccination and SARS-CoV-2 variants. Study details: Ad26.COV2.S given intramuscularly, once or twice 56 days apart.

Study-wide results and limits: The TCR-based breadth and depth measures might underestimate overall T cell responses. Measurement of non-spike TCR breadth gave similar results in vaccine and placebo recipients.

The treatment was: around 19 received Ad26.COV2.S at low or high dose, single or two shots; several received placebo; per-sample allocation not given. Sample collection was performed on day 63 after the first vaccine or placebo injection. Deletions cut 2 bases from V and 0 bases from J, with 8 bases between. The CDR3 length is 14 residues. Germline-derived CDR1 and CDR2 are SGHRS and YFSETQ. Using immunoSEQ multiplex PCR, the repertoire was profiled, and TCRdb retains in-frame clones only, with some absent. This sample has 380,000 or so clones, with 80% to 90% found just once. A single count supports this clone. As yet, its antigen is unknown.

This sequence was found in a person between 18 and 59 years old who received the Ad26.COV2.S COVID-19 vaccine or a placebo. The sample here was peripheral blood, taken in a trial of Ad26.COV2.S vaccine versus placebo. This sequence joins TRBV5-1 and TRBJ1-2; D gene ambiguous. CDR3 DNA: TGCGCCAGCAGCTTAACAGCTACTAACTATGGCTACACCTTC. As protein: CASSLTATNYGYTF.